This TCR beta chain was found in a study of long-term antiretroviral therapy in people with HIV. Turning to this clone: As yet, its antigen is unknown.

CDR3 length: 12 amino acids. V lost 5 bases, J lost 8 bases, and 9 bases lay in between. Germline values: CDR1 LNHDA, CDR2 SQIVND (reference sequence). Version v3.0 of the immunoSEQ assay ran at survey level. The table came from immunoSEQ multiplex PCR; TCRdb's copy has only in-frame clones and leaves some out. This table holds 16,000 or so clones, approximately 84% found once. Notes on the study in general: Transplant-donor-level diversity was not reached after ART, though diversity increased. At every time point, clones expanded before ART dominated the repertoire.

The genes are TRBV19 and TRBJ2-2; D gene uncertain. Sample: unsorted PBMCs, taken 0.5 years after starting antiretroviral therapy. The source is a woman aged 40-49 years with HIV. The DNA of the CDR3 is TGTGCCAGTAGTGCTCTTTCGGGGGAGCTGTTTTTT. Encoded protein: CASSALSGELFF.